These 22 T cell receptor beta chains were sequenced from one sample in a study of cytomegalovirus exposure and HLA in healthy donors. PCR involved 60 Vbeta and 13 Jbeta primers. Method: immunoSEQ multiplex PCR; TCRdb's copy keeps in-frame clones and lacks some. This table has approximately 83,000 clones, over 75% appearing once. Material: PBMCs. The receptor source for this set is a man aged 18 to 30 in good health and CMV-seronegative.

This chain connects TRBV18 to TRBJ1-2, with D perhaps matching TRBD1 (6 bases). Germline V gene data show CDR1 as KGHSH and CDR2 as LQKENI. The length of the CDR3 is 16 residues. Trimming removed 0 bases from V and 6 bases from J, with 17 bases in between. The CDR3 spells CASSPPWTVWGHGYTF. In DNA, the CDR3 is TGTGCCAGCTCACCACCATGGACAGTATGGGGCCATGGCTACACCTTC.

The rearrangement joins TRBV9 to TRBJ1-2; the match to TRBD1 covers 7 bases. The J segment lost 8 bases and the V segment lost 3 bases, leaving 13 bases of the junction unmatched. This CDR3 spans 15 amino acids. The germline V gene encodes CDR1 SGDLS and CDR2 YYNGEE. The CDR3 DNA is TGTGCCAGCAGCGCGGGGACAGAGGATACAAGGGGCTACACCTTC. This gives the protein CASSAGTEDTRGYTF.

This clone was detected a few times. This sequence joins TRBV29-1 and TRBJ1-1; 10 positions agree with TRBD1. Germline values: CDR1 SQVTM, CDR2 ANQGSEA. V was clipped by 7 bases and J by 11 bases; unmatched bases: 16. The CDR3 sequence is 14 residues long. The CDR3 DNA follows: TGCAGCGCGACTGAACCGGACAGGGGGGATACGGCTTTCTTT. This translates into CSATEPDRGDTAFF.

The V gene is TRBV5-1, the J gene TRBJ1-6, with a possible D match to TRBD1 (5 bases). Trimming cost V 6 bases and J 9 bases, with 19 bases left between them. The CDR3 has 15 residues. The germline V gene has CDR1 SGHRS and CDR2 YFSETQ. This CDR3 is CASKELGGVGSPLHF. The CDR3 region has the DNA TGCGCCAGCAAAGAACTGGGAGGGGTGGGTTCACCCCTCCACTTT.

This clone turned up a few times. V usage is TRBV6-1 and J usage is TRBJ1-1; the match to TRBD1 covers 10 bases. This CDR3 has 18 residues. The J segment lost 0 bases and the V segment lost 3 bases, leaving 10 bases of the junction unmatched. Germline CDR1 MNHNS, CDR2 SASEGT. The CDR3 sequence is CASSEPTGGAYLNTEAFF. The CDR3 nucleotides are TGTGCCAGCAGTGAGCCGACAGGGGGCGCTTATTTGAACACTGAAGCTTTCTTT.

The J gene is TRBJ1-1, the V gene TRBV5-1, with D tentatively TRBD1 (5 bases). CDR1 and CDR2 from the germline V gene are SGHRS and YFSETQ. The CDR3 spans 15 residues. Trimming stripped 3 bases from V and 6 bases from J, with 18 bases between. The CDR3 is CASSYDLGLEAEAFF. DNA for the CDR3: TGCGCCAGCAGCTATGACTTGGGACTGGAGGCTGAAGCTTTCTTT.

To note about this clone: Other DNA sequences in the same sample also yield this CDR3. The chain joins TRBV28 to TRBJ2-5, with D maybe TRBD2 (5 bases). The CDR3 length is 15 residues. V lost 5 bases and J lost 5, with 18 bases in between. Germline V gives CDR1 MDHEN, CDR2 SYDVKM. The CDR3 DNA reads as TGTGCCAGCAGTACCCCCAGCGGCCCGCGGGAGACCCAGTACTTC. It encodes CASSTPSGPRETQYF.

The chain recombines TRBV6-5 with TRBJ2-7; TRBD2 might be the D (5 bases). The CDR3 consists of 13 residues. V gave up 8 bases and J gave up 2 bases, with 13 bases separating them. CDR1 is MNHEY, CDR2 SVGAGI, per germline. The CDR3 loop reads CASQSPGTYEQYF. In nucleotides, the CDR3 is TGTGCCAGCCAATCCCCCGGGACCTACGAGCAGTACTTC.

This chain joins TRBV6-5 and TRBJ1-5; no definite D call. The CDR3 runs 12 residues. V lost 5 bases to trimming and J lost 4 bases, with 6 bases between them. Germline V gene data show CDR1 as MNHEY and CDR2 as SVGAGI. The CDR3 DNA reads as TGTGCCAGCAGTGAAGCGAATCAGCCCCAGCATTTT. Its protein is CASSEANQPQHF.

The sample holds a few counts of this clone. The chain has TRBV6-4 and TRBJ1-2, with TRBD1 matching 8 bases. The ends lost 6 bases at V and 0 bases at J; junction bases unmatched: 3. This CDR3 is 14 amino acids long. Germline lookup yields CDR1 MRHNA and CDR2 SNTAGT. CDR3 nucleotides: TGTGCCAGCAGCCCGGACAGGGCTAACTATGGCTACACCTTC. Residues: CASSPDRANYGYTF.

This chain uses TRBV19 with TRBJ2-2, with D possibly being TRBD1 (5 bases). The CDR3 runs 11 residues. Trimming removed 8 bases at V and 6 bases at J, with 7 bases between. The V gene's germline CDR1 is LNHDA and CDR2 SQIVND (reference sequence). The CDR3 DNA reads as TGTGCCAGTTGGGGCGCCGGGGAGCTGTTTTTT. This codes for CASWGAGELFF.

This clone was detected only a few times. The rearrangement joins TRBV6-1 to TRBJ2-7; unclear D gene. Germline lookup yields CDR1 MNHNS and CDR2 SASEGT. V lost 0 bases to trimming and J lost 5 bases, with 11 bases between them. The CDR3 sequence is 14 residues long. The CDR3 DNA follows: TGTGCCAGCAGTGAAGCGCTGACTCTTCACGAGCAGTACTTC. It yields the protein CASSEALTLHEQYF.

The CDR3 sequence: CASSRKLTGAAALNTEAFF. The CDR3 nucleotides read TGTGCCAGTAGTCGGAAACTAACAGGAGCCGCAGCCTTGAACACTGAAGCTTTCTTT. The V call is TRBV19, the J call TRBJ1-1; D is perhaps TRBD1 (5 bases). With 5 bases removed from V and 0 bases from J, the gap between germline ends came to 25 bases. The CDR3 is 19 residues long. Per germline, CDR1 LNHDA and CDR2 SQIVND (reference sequence).

In its sample, this clone was seen a few times. This rearrangement joins TRBV6-5 to TRBJ1-1; 7 bases are shared with TRBD1. V lost 2 bases to trimming and J lost 6 bases; unmatched junction nucleotides: 6. CDR1 is MNHEY, CDR2 SVGAGI, per germline. The CDR3 covers 14 residues. In DNA form, the CDR3 reads TGTGCCAGCAGTTACGCGGAGGGGGCCGCTGAAGCTTTCTTT. This encodes CASSYAEGAAEAFF.

This clone was seen a single time. The V and J genes are TRBV2 and TRBJ1-1; no clear D gene. The CDR3 spans 11 residues. The germline V gene has CDR1 SNHLY and CDR2 FYNNEI. V lost 6 bases to trimming and J lost 6 bases, with 8 bases between them. CDR3 nucleotide sequence: TGTGCCAGCAGAAGAGAAGCTGAAGCTTTCTTT. This sequence encodes CASRREAEAFF.

CDR3 coding DNA: TGTGCCAGCAGGGAACCGGGACTAGCGCGCTCCTACGAGCAGTACTTC. The encoded protein is CASREPGLARSYEQYF. The rearrangement uses TRBV6-1 and TRBJ2-7; 10 nucleotides agree with TRBD2. The CDR3 contains 16 residues. Per the germline V gene, CDR1 is MNHNS and CDR2 is SASEGT. With V trimmed by 6 bases and J by 0 bases, 8 bases remained unmatched.

This clone was observed a single time. V and J are TRBV20-1 and TRBJ2-7; possibly TRBD2 for D (5 bases). This CDR3 has 11 amino acids. Between the trimmed V and J ends, which lost 6 bases and 2 bases, there was a span of 8 bases. From germline, CDR1 is DFQATT and CDR2 SNEGSKA (reference sequence). CDR3 bases: TGCAGTGCCGGGGTTGCCTACGAGCAGTACTTC. Protein product: CSAGVAYEQYF.

The CDR3 loop reads CASSTRAGHTEAFF. The CDR3 DNA sequence: TGTGCCAGCAGTACCAGGGCCGGGCACACTGAAGCTTTCTTT. V gene TRBV2 combines with J gene TRBJ1-1, with a tentative D call TRBD1 (5 bases). There are 14 residues in the CDR3. V was shortened by 5 bases and J by 3 bases, with 13 bases between the two germline ends. In germline, CDR1 is SNHLY, CDR2 FYNNEI.

The chain couples TRBV6-1 to TRBJ2-1; no clear D. There are 14 residues in the CDR3. Germline V CDR1 and CDR2: MNHNS, SASEGT. The V and J ends lost 7 bases and 0 bases respectively, with 10 bases between them. CDR3 residues: CASTAWSSYNEQFF. The CDR3 DNA reads as TGTGCCAGCACGGCCTGGAGCTCCTACAATGAGCAGTTCTTC.

This chain links TRBV19 with TRBJ2-3; D may be TRBD1 (5 bases). V lost 1 base and J lost 2, with 10 bases in between. Per the germline V gene, CDR1 is LNHDA and CDR2 is SQIVND (reference sequence). The CDR3 length is 15 residues. The CDR3 DNA sequence: TGTGCCAGTAGTATAGTTGACAGCTTCACAGATACGCAGTATTTT. Translating gives CASSIVDSFTDTQYF.

The rearrangement joins TRBV6-4 to TRBJ2-1; the match to TRBD1 covers 7 bases. CDR3 length equals 12 residues. Losses at the gene ends were 5 bases for V and 6 bases for J; bases not matched to a gene: 1. Germline V gives CDR1 MRHNA, CDR2 SNTAGT. For the CDR3, the DNA is TGTGCCAGCAGTTCAGGGGGCAATGAGCAGTTCTTC. Its protein product is CASSSGGNEQFF.

The J gene is TRBJ1-1, the V gene TRBV18; D call uncertain. CDR1 KGHSH and CDR2 LQKENI come from the germline V gene. V lost 5 bases to trimming and J lost 7 bases, with 11 bases between them. CDR3 length equals 12 residues. Written as DNA, the CDR3 is TGTGCCAGCTCATCCGTCCAGAATGAAGCTTTCTTT. This sequence encodes CASSSVQNEAFF.